These 31 T cell receptor beta chains came from one sample sequenced in a study of blood T cell repertoires in COVID-19. TCRdb's table, derived via immunoSEQ multiplex PCR, lists solely in-frame clones and lacks some. This sample yields roughly 140,000 clones, of which 70% to 90% are seen a single time; under 7% belongs to the top ten. The sequenced sample consisted of peripheral blood. These receptors were taken from a human donor in a cohort sampled during active COVID-19.

The chain carries TRBV7-9 and TRBJ2-7, with D possibly matching TRBD1 (6 bases). Germline CDR1 reads SEHNR; CDR2 reads FQNEAQ (reference sequence). The ends were cut back, 4 bases at V and 2 bases at J, with 18 bases in the middle. This CDR3 is 16 amino acids long. In DNA form, the CDR3 reads TGTGCCAGCAGCTCCCCATCTGCTAGACAGGCCTACGAGCAGTACTTC. Its protein is CASSSPSARQAYEQYF.

The V and J genes are TRBV29-1 and TRBJ1-1; the match to TRBD1 covers 8 bases. Unmatched junction bases numbered 9, after V lost 7 bases and J lost 5 bases. The length of the CDR3 is 13 residues. Germline V CDR1 and CDR2: SQVTM, ANQGSEA. CDR3 protein: CSAAGTGGTEAFF. The CDR3 DNA sequence: TGCAGCGCCGCCGGGACAGGTGGTACTGAAGCTTTCTTT.

V is TRBV19 and J is TRBJ1-4; 7 bases are shared with TRBD1. V shed 5 bases, J shed 0 bases, and the junction held 6 bases outside the gene matches. Germline values: CDR1 LNHDA, CDR2 SQIVND (reference sequence). The CDR3 is made up of 16 amino acids. The CDR3 sequence: CASSATGAATNEKLFF. The DNA of the CDR3 is TGTGCCAGTAGTGCAACAGGGGCCGCAACTAATGAAAAACTGTTTTTT.

The chain recombines TRBV28 with TRBJ2-7; 7 bases agree with TRBD1. CDR3 size: 13 residues. Per germline, CDR1 MDHEN and CDR2 SYDVKM. Losses at the gene ends were 6 bases for V and 3 bases for J; bases not matched to a gene: 5. CDR3 in amino acids: CASRRQGGYEQYF. In DNA form, the CDR3 reads TGTGCCAGCAGGAGACAGGGCGGCTACGAGCAGTACTTC.

Concerning this clone itself: Other DNA sequences in the sample encode the same CDR3. The V and J genes are TRBV6-5 and TRBJ2-1; D unresolved. The CDR3 is made up of 14 amino acids. Germline values: CDR1 MNHEY, CDR2 SVGAGI. V lost 0 bases and J lost 5, with 8 bases in between. The CDR3 sequence: CASSYSQANNEQFF. The CDR3 DNA sequence: TGTGCCAGCAGTTACTCTCAGGCTAACAATGAGCAGTTCTTC.

As regards this clone: The junction does not match germline at one end; this may be a read error. The CDR3 DNA reads as TGTGCTAGCAGCCCCTATACTAGCCCCCTAGGGACCCAGTACTTC. Its protein is CASSPYTSPLGTQYF. V usage is TRBV7-7 and J usage is TRBJ2-5, with a tentative D call TRBD2 (6 bases). The CDR3 spans 15 residues. CDR1 SSHAT and CDR2 FNYEAQ come from the germline V gene (reference sequence).

The CDR3 region has the DNA TGTGCCAGCAGCTTGGGGACAGGGGGTACCTACGAGCAGTACTTC. Its translation is CASSLGTGGTYEQYF. V and J are TRBV5-4 and TRBJ2-7; 10 bases fit TRBD1. This CDR3 has 15 residues. J gave up 2 bases and V 0 bases, and 2 bases lay outside the gene matches. Germline lookup yields CDR1 SGHNT and CDR2 YYREEE (reference sequence).

This clone was recorded a few times. This chain connects TRBV11-2 to TRBJ2-7; 7 positions agree with TRBD2. CDR1 SGHAT and CDR2 FQNNGV come from the germline V gene. This CDR3 region has 15 residues. The J segment lost 2 bases and the V segment lost 5 bases, leaving 9 bases of the junction unmatched. For the CDR3, the DNA is TGTGCCAGCAGCCCAATGGGGAGGGGTACCTACGAGCAGTACTTC. Protein: CASSPMGRGTYEQYF.

This clone is classed as medium-sized. The DNA for the CDR3 is TGTGCCAGCAGCTTAGGAGGGTATAGCAATCAGCCCCAGCATTTT. Its translation is CASSLGGYSNQPQHF. The rearrangement uses TRBV7-9 and TRBJ1-5, with D unclear. The CDR3 consists of 15 residues. V shed 1 base and J shed 0 bases, with 7 bases lying between them. In germline, CDR1 is SEHNR, CDR2 FQNEAQ (reference sequence). Full variable domain (outside the CDR3, taken from reference TRBV7-9 and TRBJ1-5): DTGVSQNPRHKITKRGQNVTFRCDPISEHNRLYWYRQTLGQGPEFLTYFQNEAQLEKSRLLSDRFSAERPKGSFSTLEIQRTEQGDSAMYLCASSLGGYSNQPQHFGDGTRLSIL.

The V and J genes are TRBV29-1 and TRBJ2-7; 7 nucleotides line up with TRBD2. The CDR3 runs 13 residues. Trimming cost V 6 bases and J 4 bases; bases outside gene matches: 9. Per the germline V gene, CDR1 is SQVTM and CDR2 is ANQGSEA. This CDR3 reads CSVLGLGVYEQYF. The CDR3 DNA is TGCAGCGTCCTCGGACTAGGGGTATACGAGCAGTACTTC.

The V call is TRBV6-4, the J call TRBJ2-3; a possible D gene is TRBD1 (5 bases). CDR3 length: 15 amino acids. Germline V gene data show CDR1 as MRHNA and CDR2 as SNTAGT. Trimming took off 0 bases at V and 5 bases at J, with 12 bases between the two ends. Here the CDR3 DNA reads TGTGCCAGCAGTGACTCGACATCGACAGTAGATACGCAGTATTTT. Its protein is CASSDSTSTVDTQYF.

The sample holds one count of this clone. One end of the junction is discordant with germline, which a read error may explain. The chain joins TRBV6-2 or TRBV6-3 to TRBJ2-2; TRBD1 aligns across 8 bases. Germline values: CDR1 MNHEY, CDR2 SVGEGT. The CDR3 extends over 15 amino acids. The DNA of the CDR3 is TGTGCCAGCGGTTACCGGACAGGGTTCACCGGGGAGCTGTTTTTT. Its protein is CASGYRTGFTGELFF.

This sequence joins TRBV3-1 (or the pseudogene TRBV3-2) and TRBJ2-2, with TRBD1 matching over 7 bases. Germline CDR1 LGHDT, CDR2 YNNKEL (reference sequence). This CDR3 is built from 16 residues. Unmatched junction bases numbered 13, after V lost 4 bases and J lost 8 bases. As DNA, the CDR3 is TGTGCCAGCAGCCCTTACAGGGGACCTGGTATAGGGGAGCTGTTTTTT. Its translation: CASSPYRGPGIGELFF.

J is TRBJ1-1 and V is TRBV2; 8 bases are shared with TRBD1. Trimming at V came to 2 bases and at J to 8 bases, leaving 10 bases not matched to a gene. CDR3 length: 15 residues. The germline gives CDR1 SNHLY, CDR2 FYNNEI. The CDR3 DNA reads TGTGCCAGCAGTGAACTTGGGCAGGGGGCTGGGGAAGCTTTCTTT. Translating gives CASSELGQGAGEAFF.

This sequence joins TRBV7-9 and TRBJ2-7; 10 positions agree with TRBD2. Germline-derived CDR1 and CDR2 are SEHNR and FQNEAQ (reference sequence). The V segment lost 2 bases and the J segment 5 bases; nucleotides outside the gene matches: 6. CDR3 size: 15 residues. The CDR3 nucleotides are TGTGCCAGCAGCTTACGTAGCGGGGGGCCGGACGAGCAGTACTTC. Translating it yields CASSLRSGGPDEQYF. The whole variable domain, filled in from reference TRBV7-9 and TRBJ2-7, reads DTGVSQNPRHKITKRGQNVTFRCDPISEHNRLYWYRQTLGQGPEFLTYFQNEAQLEKSRLLSDRFSAERPKGSFSTLEIQRTEQGDSAMYLCASSLRSGGPDEQYFGPGTRLTVT.

V is TRBV5-6 and J is TRBJ1-2, with a possible D match to TRBD1 (6 bases). This CDR3 is built from 12 residues. Germline V gene data show CDR1 as SGHDT and CDR2 as YYEEEE. V gave up 4 bases and J gave up 8 bases, with 12 bases separating them. The CDR3 sequence: CASSVYREGYTF. DNA for the CDR3: TGTGCCAGCAGCGTTTACAGGGAGGGCTACACCTTC.

The chain carries TRBV5-6 and TRBJ2-3, with TRBD2 matching over 9 bases. Germline V lookup: CDR1 SGHDT, CDR2 YYEEEE. J lost 6 bases, V lost 4 bases, and 6 bases had no gene match. The CDR3 is made up of 14 amino acids. The CDR3 region has the DNA TGTGCCAGCAGCCCCCGCGCGGGGGGGGATACGCAGTATTTT. Encoded protein: CASSPRAGGDTQYF.

The chain links TRBV3-1 (or the pseudogene TRBV3-2) to TRBJ2-3, with 10 bases lining up with TRBD2. The J segment lost 4 bases and the V segment lost 5 bases, leaving 15 bases of the junction unmatched. This CDR3 spans 18 amino acids. CDR1 LGHDT and CDR2 YNNKEL come from the germline V gene (reference sequence). The CDR3 spells CASSIRRGSSGSADTQYF. The CDR3 DNA follows: TGTGCCAGCAGCATCCGCCGCGGCTCTAGCGGGAGCGCAGATACGCAGTATTTT.

The chain is built from TRBV2 and TRBJ1-4; TRBD1 matches 11 bases. Germline CDR1 SNHLY, CDR2 FYNNEI. The length of the CDR3 is 15 residues. V lost 5 bases to trimming and J lost 8 bases; unmatched junction nucleotides: 7. The CDR3 here is CASSSGQGAWEKLFF. The CDR3 region has the DNA TGTGCCAGCAGTAGTGGACAGGGGGCTTGGGAAAAACTGTTTTTT.

The V call is TRBV7-9, the J call TRBJ2-2, with 10 nucleotides matching TRBD1. V shed 2 bases and J 4 bases; nucleotides not matched to a gene: 1. The length of the CDR3 is 15 residues. CDR1 SEHNR and CDR2 FQNEAQ come from the germline V gene (reference sequence). The CDR3 bases are TGTGCCAGCAGCTTACGGACAGGGGGCACCGGGGAGCTGTTTTTT. It translates to CASSLRTGGTGELFF.

This rearrangement joins TRBV18 to TRBJ1-6, with TRBD1 as a possible D gene (5 bases). V dropped 6 bases and J dropped 7 bases, with 13 bases sitting between them. The CDR3 sequence is 14 residues long. Germline assignment: CDR1 KGHSH and CDR2 LQKENI. CDR3 protein: CASSRGGENSPLHF. The CDR3 DNA is TGTGCCAGCTCTCGGGGCGGGGAAAATTCACCCCTCCACTTT.

This rearrangement joins TRBV5-6 to TRBJ1-5; D ambiguous. V shed 3 bases and J shed 9 bases, with 13 bases lying between them. The germline V gene has CDR1 SGHDT and CDR2 YYEEEE. CDR3 length: 13 residues. DNA of the CDR3: TGTGCCAGCAGCTCCATCGCGGCTCGGCCCCAGCATTTT. It is translated as CASSSIAARPQHF.

The chain combines TRBV28 with TRBJ1-6, with 9 bases fitting TRBD1. In germline, CDR1 is MDHEN, CDR2 SYDVKM. With V trimmed by 7 bases and J by 11 bases, 12 bases remained unmatched. This CDR3 has 15 residues. The CDR3 is CASTSTGTGRPPLHF. CDR3 nucleotide sequence: TGTGCCAGCACTTCCACCGGGACAGGGAGGCCACCCCTCCACTTT.

The chain is built from TRBV2 and TRBJ2-3, with 7 bases that match TRBD1. CDR3 length: 14 residues. Germline assignment: CDR1 SNHLY and CDR2 FYNNEI. The junction had 4 bases not matched to a gene; V was cut back by 6 bases and J by 1 base. Written as DNA, the CDR3 is TGTGCCAGCAGCTCAGGGGGAGGCACAGATACGCAGTATTTT. This encodes CASSSGGGTDTQYF.

The chain is built from TRBV29-1 and TRBJ1-2; D perhaps matches TRBD1 (5 bases). Germline CDR1 reads SQVTM; CDR2 reads ANQGSEA. Trimming removed 0 bases at V and 6 bases at J, with 11 bases between. The CDR3 extends over 13 amino acids. The CDR3 DNA reads as TGCAGCGTTGAAGAGGGGCCAGCTCATGGCTACACCTTC. Encoded protein: CSVEEGPAHGYTF.

The J gene is TRBJ2-5, the V gene TRBV10-3; 8 nucleotides agree with TRBD1. There are 13 residues in the CDR3. Germline trimming cut 4 bases from V and 2 bases from J; bases unmatched to any gene: 0. Germline lookup yields CDR1 ENHRY and CDR2 SYGVKD. CDR3: CAISGTGQETQYF. The CDR3 DNA reads as TGTGCCATCAGTGGGACAGGGCAAGAGACCCAGTACTTC.

This clone came up once. V gene TRBV7-6 combines with J gene TRBJ2-1; D call uncertain. The V end lost 7 bases, the J end lost 8 bases, and 15 bases lay between the germline ends. The CDR3 contains 13 residues. Germline assignment: CDR1 SGHVS and CDR2 FNYEAQ. The CDR3, as DNA: TGTGCCAGCACCTCCCTGAGCGTCGATGAGCAGTTCTTC. Translating it yields CASTSLSVDEQFF.

The count of this clone is one. The chain has TRBV2 and TRBJ2-7, with D uncertain. The V gene lost 4 bases and the J gene lost 2 bases, with 6 bases spanning the gap. This CDR3 spans 12 amino acids. The V gene's germline CDR1 is SNHLY and CDR2 FYNNEI. Here the CDR3 DNA reads TGTGCCAGCAGTGGCGGAGCCTACGAGCAGTACTTC. Its protein is CASSGGAYEQYF.

The rearrangement joins TRBV10-2 to TRBJ1-4; 9 bases are shared with TRBD1. The germline gives CDR1 WSHSY, CDR2 SAAADI. V trimming: 6 bases; J trimming: 1 base; junction bases outside the gene matches: 3. The CDR3 contains 15 residues. The CDR3 is CASSPTGGTNEKLFF. The CDR3 coding sequence is TGCGCCAGCAGCCCGACAGGGGGAACTAATGAAAAACTGTTTTTT.

The rearrangement uses TRBV6-5 and TRBJ1-2; D gene uncertain. V was trimmed by 6 bases and J by 4 bases, leaving 18 bases between them. In germline, CDR1 is MNHEY, CDR2 SVGAGI. The CDR3 consists of 15 residues. The CDR3 sequence: CASRYDYMGSYGYTF. Written as DNA, the CDR3 is TGTGCCAGCAGATACGATTATATGGGGAGCTATGGCTACACCTTC.

This clone was counted between two and nine times. This chain uses TRBV7-9 with TRBJ1-2; D is unclear. This CDR3 has 12 residues. Germline loops: CDR1 SEHNR, CDR2 FQNEAQ (reference sequence). V shed 1 base and J shed 6 bases, with 6 bases lying between them. The CDR3 DNA reads TGTGCCAGCAGCTTAGACGGGGATGGCTACACCTTC. It encodes CASSLDGDGYTF. The full variable domain, its missing parts supplied by reference TRBV7-9 and TRBJ1-2, is DTGVSQNPRHKITKRGQNVTFRCDPISEHNRLYWYRQTLGQGPEFLTYFQNEAQLEKSRLLSDRFSAERPKGSFSTLEIQRTEQGDSAMYLCASSLDGDGYTFGSGTRLTVV.